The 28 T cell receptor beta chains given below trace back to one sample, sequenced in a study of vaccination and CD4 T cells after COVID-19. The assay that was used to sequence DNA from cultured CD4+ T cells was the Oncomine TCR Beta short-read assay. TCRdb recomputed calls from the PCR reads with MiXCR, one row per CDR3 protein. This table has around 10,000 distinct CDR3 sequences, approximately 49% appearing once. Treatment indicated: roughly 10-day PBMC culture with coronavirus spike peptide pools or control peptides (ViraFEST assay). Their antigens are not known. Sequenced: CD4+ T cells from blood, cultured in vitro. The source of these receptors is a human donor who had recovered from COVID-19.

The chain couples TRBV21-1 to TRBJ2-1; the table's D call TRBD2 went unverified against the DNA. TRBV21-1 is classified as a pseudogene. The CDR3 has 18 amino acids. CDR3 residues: CASSKRLAGGPIYNEQFF. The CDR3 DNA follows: TGTGCCAGCAGCAAAAGGCTAGCGGGGGGGCCCATCTACAATGAGCAGTTCTTC.

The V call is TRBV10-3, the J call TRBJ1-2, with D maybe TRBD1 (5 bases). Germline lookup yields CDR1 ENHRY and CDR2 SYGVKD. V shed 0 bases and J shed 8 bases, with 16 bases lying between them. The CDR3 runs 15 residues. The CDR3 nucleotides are TGTGCCATCAGTGAGTCAGACGCAGGGCCCTCAGGCTACACCTTC. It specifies CAISESDAGPSGYTF.

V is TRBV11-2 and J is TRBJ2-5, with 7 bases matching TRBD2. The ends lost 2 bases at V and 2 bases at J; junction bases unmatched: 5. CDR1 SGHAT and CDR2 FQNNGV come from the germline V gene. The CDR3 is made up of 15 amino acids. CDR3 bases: TGTGCCAGCAGCTTATCGGGGGGTTCTCAAGAGACCCAGTACTTC. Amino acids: CASSLSGGSQETQYF.

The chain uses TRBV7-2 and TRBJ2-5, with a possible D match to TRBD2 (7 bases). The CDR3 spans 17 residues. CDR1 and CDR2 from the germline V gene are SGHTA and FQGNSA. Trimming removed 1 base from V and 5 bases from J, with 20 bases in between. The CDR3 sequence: CASSLVVWSGRGETQYF. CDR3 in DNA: TGTGCCAGCAGCTTAGTGGTTTGGTCAGGGAGGGGGGAGACCCAGTACTTC.

The CDR3 DNA reads as TGTGCCAGCAGGGGACGGGTTAGCACTGAAGCTTTCTTT. The encoded protein is CASRGRVSTEAFF. This chain links TRBV7-3 with TRBJ1-1, with a weak D call TRBD1 (5 bases). Germline values: CDR1 SGHTA, CDR2 FQGTGA. There are 13 residues in the CDR3. The V gene lost 6 bases and the J gene lost 4 bases, with 12 bases spanning the gap.

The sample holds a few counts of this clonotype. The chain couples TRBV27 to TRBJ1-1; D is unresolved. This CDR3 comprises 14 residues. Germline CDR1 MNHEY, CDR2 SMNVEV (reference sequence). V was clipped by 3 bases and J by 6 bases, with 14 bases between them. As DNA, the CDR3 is TGTGCCAGCAGTTTTAAAGGGTTGCTCGCTGAAGCTTTCTTT. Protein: CASSFKGLLAEAFF.

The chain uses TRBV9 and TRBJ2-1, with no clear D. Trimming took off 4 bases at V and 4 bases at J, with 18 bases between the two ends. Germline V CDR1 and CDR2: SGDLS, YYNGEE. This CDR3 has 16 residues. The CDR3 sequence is CASSPQPSFGYNEQFF. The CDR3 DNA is TGTGCCAGCAGCCCCCAGCCCAGTTTTGGTTACAATGAGCAGTTCTTC.

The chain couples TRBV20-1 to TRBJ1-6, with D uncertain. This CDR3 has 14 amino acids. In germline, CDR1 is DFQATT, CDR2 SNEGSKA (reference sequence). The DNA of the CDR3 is TGCAGCGCCCTTGTCCGGGGTACCAATTCACCCCTCCACTTT. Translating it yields CSALVRGTNSPLHF.

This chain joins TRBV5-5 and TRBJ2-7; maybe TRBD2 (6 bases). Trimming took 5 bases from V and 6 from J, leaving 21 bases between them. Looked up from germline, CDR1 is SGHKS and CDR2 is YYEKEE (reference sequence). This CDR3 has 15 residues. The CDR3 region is CASRQRLEVGIEQYF. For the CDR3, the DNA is TGTGCCAGCAGACAACGACTAGAAGTAGGAATCGAGCAGTACTTC.

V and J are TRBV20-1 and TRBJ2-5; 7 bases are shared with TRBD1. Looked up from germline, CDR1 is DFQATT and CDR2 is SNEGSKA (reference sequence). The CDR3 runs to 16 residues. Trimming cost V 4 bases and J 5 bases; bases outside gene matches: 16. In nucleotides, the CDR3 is TGCAGTGCTACCTCGGACAGGACCGAGGTAACGGAGACCCAGTACTTC. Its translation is CSATSDRTEVTETQYF.

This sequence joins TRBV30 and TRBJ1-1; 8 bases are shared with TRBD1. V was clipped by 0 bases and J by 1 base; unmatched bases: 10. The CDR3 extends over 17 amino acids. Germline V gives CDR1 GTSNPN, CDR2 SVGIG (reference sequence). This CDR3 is CAWSVGRGLRRNTEAFF. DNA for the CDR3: TGTGCCTGGAGTGTAGGCAGGGGGCTGAGACGGAACACTGAAGCTTTCTTT.

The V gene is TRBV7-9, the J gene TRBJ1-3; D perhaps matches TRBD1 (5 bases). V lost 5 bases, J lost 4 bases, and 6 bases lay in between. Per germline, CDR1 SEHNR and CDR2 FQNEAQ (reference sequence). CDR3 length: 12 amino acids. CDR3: CASSRQGNTIYF. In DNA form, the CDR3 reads TGTGCCAGCAGCCGACAGGGAAACACCATATATTTT.

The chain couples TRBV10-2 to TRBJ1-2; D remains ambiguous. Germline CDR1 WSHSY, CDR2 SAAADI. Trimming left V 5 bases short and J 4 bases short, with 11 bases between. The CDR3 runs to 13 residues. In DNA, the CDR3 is TGCGCCAGCAGTCAACAAGGCCTCTATGGCTACACCTTC. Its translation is CASSQQGLYGYTF.

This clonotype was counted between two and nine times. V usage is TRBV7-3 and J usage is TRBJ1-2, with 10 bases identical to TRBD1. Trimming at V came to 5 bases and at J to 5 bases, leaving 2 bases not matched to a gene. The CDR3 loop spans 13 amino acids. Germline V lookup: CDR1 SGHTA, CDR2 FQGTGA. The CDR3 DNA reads TGTGCCAGCAGCCCGGGACAGGGGTATGGCTACACCTTC. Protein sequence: CASSPGQGYGYTF.

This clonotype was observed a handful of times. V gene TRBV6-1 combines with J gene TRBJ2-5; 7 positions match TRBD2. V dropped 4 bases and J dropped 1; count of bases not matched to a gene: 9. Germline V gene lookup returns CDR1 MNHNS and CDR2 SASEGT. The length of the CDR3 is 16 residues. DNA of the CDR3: TGTGCCAGCAGTGTAAACCTAGCGGTATTCCAAGAGACCCAGTACTTC. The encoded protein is CASSVNLAVFQETQYF.

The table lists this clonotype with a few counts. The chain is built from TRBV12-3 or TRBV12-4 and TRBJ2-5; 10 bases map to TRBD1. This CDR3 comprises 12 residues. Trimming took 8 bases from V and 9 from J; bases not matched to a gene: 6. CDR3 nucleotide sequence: TGTGCCAGCCGTGGGACAGGGGTTCCCCAGTACTTC. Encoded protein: CASRGTGVPQYF.

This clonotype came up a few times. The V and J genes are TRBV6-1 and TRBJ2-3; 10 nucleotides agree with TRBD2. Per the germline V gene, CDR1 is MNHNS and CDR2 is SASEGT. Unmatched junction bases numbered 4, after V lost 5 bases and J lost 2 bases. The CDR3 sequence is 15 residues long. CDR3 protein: CASSIAGGYTDTQYF. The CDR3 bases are TGTGCCAGCAGTATAGCGGGGGGATACACAGATACGCAGTATTTT.

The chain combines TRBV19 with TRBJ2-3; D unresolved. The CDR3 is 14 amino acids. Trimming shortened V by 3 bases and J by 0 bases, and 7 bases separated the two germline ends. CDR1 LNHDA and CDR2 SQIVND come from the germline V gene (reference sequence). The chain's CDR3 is CASSIYGSTDTQYF. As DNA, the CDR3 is TGTGCCAGTAGTATCTACGGAAGCACAGATACGCAGTATTTT.

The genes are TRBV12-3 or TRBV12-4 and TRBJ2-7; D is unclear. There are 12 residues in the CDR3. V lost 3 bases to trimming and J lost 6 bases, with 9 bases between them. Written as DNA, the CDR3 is TGTGCCAGCAGTTTTCGTAGCAGCGAGCAGTACTTC. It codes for CASSFRSSEQYF.

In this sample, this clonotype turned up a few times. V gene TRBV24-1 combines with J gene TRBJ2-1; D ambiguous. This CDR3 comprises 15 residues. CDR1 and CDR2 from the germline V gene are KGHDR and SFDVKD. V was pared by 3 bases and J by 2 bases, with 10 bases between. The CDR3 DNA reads TGTGCCACCAGTGATCCTAGGCAGCCCTACAATGAGCAGTTCTTC. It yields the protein CATSDPRQPYNEQFF.

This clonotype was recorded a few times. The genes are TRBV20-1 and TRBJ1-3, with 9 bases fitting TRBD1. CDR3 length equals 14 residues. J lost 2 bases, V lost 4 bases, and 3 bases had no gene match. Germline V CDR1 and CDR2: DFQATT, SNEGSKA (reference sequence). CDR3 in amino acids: CSAKQGATGNTIYF. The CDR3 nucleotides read TGCAGTGCTAAACAGGGGGCCACTGGAAACACCATATATTTT.

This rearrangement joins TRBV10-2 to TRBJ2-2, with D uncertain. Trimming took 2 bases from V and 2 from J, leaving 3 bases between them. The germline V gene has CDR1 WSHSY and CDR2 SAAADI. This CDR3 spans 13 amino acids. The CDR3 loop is CASSELNTGELFF. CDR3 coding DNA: TGCGCCAGCAGTGAGCTAAACACCGGGGAGCTGTTTTTT.

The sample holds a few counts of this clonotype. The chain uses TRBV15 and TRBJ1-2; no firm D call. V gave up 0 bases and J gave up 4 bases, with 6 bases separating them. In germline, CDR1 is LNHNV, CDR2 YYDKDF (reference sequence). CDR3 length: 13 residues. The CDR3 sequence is CATSRDRFYGYTF. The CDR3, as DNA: TGTGCCACCAGCAGAGACAGATTCTATGGCTACACCTTC.

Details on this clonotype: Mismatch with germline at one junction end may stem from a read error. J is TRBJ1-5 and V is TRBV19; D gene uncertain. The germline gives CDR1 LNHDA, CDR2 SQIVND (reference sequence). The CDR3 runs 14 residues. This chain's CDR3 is CTSSITGWGQPQHF. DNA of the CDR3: TGTACCAGTAGTATAACCGGGTGGGGTCAGCCCCAGCATTTT. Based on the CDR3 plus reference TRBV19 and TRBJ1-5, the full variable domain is DGGITQSPKYLFRKEGQNVTLSCEQNLNHDAMYWYRQDPGQGLRLIYYSQIVNDFQKGDIAEGYSVSREKKESFPLTVTSAQKNPTAFYLCTSSITGWGQPQHFGDGTRLSIL.

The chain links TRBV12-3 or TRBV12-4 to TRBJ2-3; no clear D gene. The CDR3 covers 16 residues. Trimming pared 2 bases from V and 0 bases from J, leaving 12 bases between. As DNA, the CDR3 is TGTGCCAGCAGTTTATCGTACAGCTCTAGCACAGATACGCAGTATTTT. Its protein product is CASSLSYSSSTDTQYF.

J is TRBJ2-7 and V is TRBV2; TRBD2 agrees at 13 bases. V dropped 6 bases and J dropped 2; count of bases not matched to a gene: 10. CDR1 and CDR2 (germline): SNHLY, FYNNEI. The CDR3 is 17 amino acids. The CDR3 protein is CASRPPGLAGTTYEQYF. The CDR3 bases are TGTGCCAGCAGACCTCCGGGACTAGCGGGGACAACCTACGAGCAGTACTTC.

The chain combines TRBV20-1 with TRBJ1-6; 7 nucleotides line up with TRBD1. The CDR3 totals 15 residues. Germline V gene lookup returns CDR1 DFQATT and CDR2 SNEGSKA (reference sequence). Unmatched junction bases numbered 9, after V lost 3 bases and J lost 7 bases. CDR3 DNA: TGCAGTGCTAGGAGGGAGGGGGCTAGGAATTCACCCCTCCACTTT. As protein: CSARREGARNSPLHF.

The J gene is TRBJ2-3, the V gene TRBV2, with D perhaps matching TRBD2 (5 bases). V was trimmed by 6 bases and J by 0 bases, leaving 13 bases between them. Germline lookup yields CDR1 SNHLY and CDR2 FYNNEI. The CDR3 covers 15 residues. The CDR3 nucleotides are TGTGCCAGCAGCGCGGACTCCTCGAGCACAGATACGCAGTATTTT. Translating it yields CASSADSSSTDTQYF.